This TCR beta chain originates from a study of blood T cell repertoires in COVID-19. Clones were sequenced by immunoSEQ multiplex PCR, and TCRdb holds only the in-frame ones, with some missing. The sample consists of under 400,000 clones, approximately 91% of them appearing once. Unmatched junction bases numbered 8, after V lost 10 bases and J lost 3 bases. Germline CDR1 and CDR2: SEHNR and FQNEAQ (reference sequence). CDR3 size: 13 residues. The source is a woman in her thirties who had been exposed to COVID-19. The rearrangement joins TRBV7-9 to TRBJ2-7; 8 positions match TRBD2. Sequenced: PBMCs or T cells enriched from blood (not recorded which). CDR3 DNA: TGTGCCACCCATGCGCTAGCGGGCTACGAGCAGTACTTC. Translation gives CATHALAGYEQYF.